The 25 T cell receptor beta chains listed next were all sequenced from one sample in a study of control samples from healthy donors and cancer patients. Profiling relied on immunoSEQ multiplex PCR, and the TCRdb table lists in-frame clones only, not all of them. The sample carries about 130,000 clones, 85% to 95% recorded once. Specimen: PBMCs. Receptor source: an older man with head and neck cancer.

The chain employs TRBV6-2 or TRBV6-3 and TRBJ2-7, with D perhaps matching TRBD1 or TRBD2 (5 bases each). Between the trimmed V and J ends, which lost 2 bases and 3 bases, there was a span of 14 bases. CDR3 length: 15 residues. Germline V gene lookup returns CDR1 MNHEY and CDR2 SVGEGT. CDR3 sequence (DNA): TGTGCCAGCAGTTACCCCGCGAGCGGACACTACGAGCAGTACTTC. It encodes CASSYPASGHYEQYF.

The chain uses TRBV11-2 and TRBJ1-1; 10 nucleotides line up with TRBD1. The CDR3 extends over 16 amino acids. Germline V gene data show CDR1 as SGHAT and CDR2 as FQNNGV. Trimming took 6 bases from V and 3 from J; bases not matched to a gene: 10. The CDR3 nucleotides are TGTGCCAGCAGTCAATTGACAGGGGGCCGGGACACTGAAGCTTTCTTT. Translating it yields CASSQLTGGRDTEAFF.

The chain recombines TRBV15 with TRBJ1-3; D uncertain. The V gene lost 0 bases and the J gene lost 2 bases, with 20 bases spanning the gap. This CDR3 region has 19 residues. CDR1 and CDR2 (germline): LNHNV, YYDKDF (reference sequence). The DNA for the CDR3 is TGTGCCACCAGCAGAGAATACTTTAAGTGGCAGAATACTGGAAACACCATATATTTT. Translating it yields CATSREYFKWQNTGNTIYF. Full variable domain (rest looked up from reference TRBV15 and TRBJ1-3): DAMVIQNPRYQVTQFGKPVTLSCSQTLNHNVMYWYQQKSSQAPKLLFHYYDKDFNNEADTPDNFQSRRPNTSFCFLDIRSPGLGDTAMYLCATSREYFKWQNTGNTIYFGEGSWLTVV.

The CDR3 DNA follows: TGTGCCAGCAGCTTCAGGTCCTTCCGGACAGGGCCCTACGAGCAGTACTTC. Amino acids: CASSFRSFRTGPYEQYF. The J gene is TRBJ2-7, the V gene TRBV5-4; 8 bases are shared with TRBD1. Germline V gene data show CDR1 as SGHNT and CDR2 as YYREEE (reference sequence). This CDR3 contains 17 residues. Germline trimming cut 2 bases from V and 2 bases from J; bases unmatched to any gene: 12.

The gene calls are TRBV9 and TRBJ2-1; D is ambiguous. The V end was cut by 3 bases, the J end by 7 bases, with 11 bases between. The CDR3 is 13 amino acids. Germline-derived CDR1 and CDR2 are SGDLS and YYNGEE. CDR3 loop: CASSAPNLNEQFF. DNA of the CDR3: TGTGCCAGCAGCGCCCCCAATTTAAATGAGCAGTTCTTC.

V gene TRBV27 combines with J gene TRBJ2-1; D is uncertain. This CDR3 is 11 amino acids long. CDR1 is MNHEY, CDR2 SMNVEV, per germline (reference sequence). V gave up 1 base and J gave up 7 bases, with 2 bases separating them. The DNA of the CDR3 is TGTGCCAGCAGTTTATGGAATGAGCAGTTCTTC. It is translated as CASSLWNEQFF.

V and J are TRBV6-5 and TRBJ1-1; weak D call: TRBD1 (6 bases). The CDR3 length is 13 residues. V was trimmed by 4 bases and J by 1 base, leaving 7 bases between them. Germline V gene sequence: CDR1 MNHEY, CDR2 SVGAGI. In DNA, the CDR3 is TGTGCCAGCAGTTTAGGGGGGAACACTGAAGCTTTCTTT. Translation: CASSLGGNTEAFF.

The chain has TRBV30 and TRBJ2-2, with 7 bases fitting TRBD1. V lost 1 base, J lost 7 bases, and 3 bases stayed unmatched. The CDR3 contains 13 residues. Per the germline V gene, CDR1 is GTSNPN and CDR2 is SVGIG (reference sequence). CDR3 coding DNA: TGTGCCTGGAGTGCCAGGGGGAACGGGGAGCTGTTTTTT. Its translation is CAWSARGNGELFF.

The chain links TRBV6-2 or TRBV6-3 to TRBJ2-3, with 13 bases lining up with TRBD2. The CDR3 is 17 residues long. With V trimmed by 6 bases and J by 6 bases, 12 bases remained unmatched. In germline, CDR1 is MNHEY, CDR2 SVGEGT. CDR3 coding DNA: TGTGCCAGCAGCCAATCCCTCGGACTAGCGGGGGACGATACGCAGTATTTT. Translating gives CASSQSLGLAGDDTQYF.

The chain carries TRBV5-1 and TRBJ2-1, with 11 bases matching TRBD2. CDR1 SGHRS and CDR2 YFSETQ come from the germline V gene. The CDR3 is 15 residues long. J gave up 2 bases and V 2 bases, and 0 bases lay outside the gene matches. In nucleotides, the CDR3 is TGCGCCAGCAGCTTACTAGCGGGGGCCTACAATGAGCAGTTCTTC. Translated, it gives CASSLLAGAYNEQFF. The full variable domain, in which reference TRBV5-1 and TRBJ2-1 provide the parts outside the CDR3, is KAGVTQTPRYLIKTRGQQVTLSCSPISGHRSVSWYQQTPGQGLQFLFEYFSETQRNKGNFPGRFSGRQFSNSRSEMNVSTLELGDSALYLCASSLLAGAYNEQFFGPGTRLTVL.

This rearrangement joins TRBV5-4 to TRBJ2-2; tentatively, D is TRBD1 or TRBD2 (5 bases each). Germline V gives CDR1 SGHNT, CDR2 YYREEE (reference sequence). Deletions cut 6 bases from V and 5 bases from J, with 14 bases between. The CDR3 extends over 14 amino acids. CDR3 residues: CASMTGRGTGELFF. The CDR3 nucleotides are TGTGCCAGCATGACGGGGCGTGGGACCGGGGAGCTGTTTTTT.

The rearrangement uses TRBV19 and TRBJ1-1; D is undetermined. Germline CDR1 reads LNHDA; CDR2 reads SQIVND (reference sequence). This CDR3 is built from 13 residues. V shed 3 bases and J shed 1 base, with 6 bases lying between them. The CDR3 bases are TGTGCCAGTAGTATTTTAGGGAACACTGAAGCTTTCTTT. It specifies CASSILGNTEAFF.

V usage is TRBV5-1 and J usage is TRBJ1-1, with D possibly being TRBD1 (5 bases). The germline V gene has CDR1 SGHRS and CDR2 YFSETQ. The CDR3 is made up of 15 amino acids. Deletions cut 2 bases from V and 5 bases from J, with 16 bases between. Here the CDR3 DNA reads TGCGCCAGCAGCTTACAGATAGGGGCCCGGACTGAAGCTTTCTTT. This gives the protein CASSLQIGARTEAFF.

V usage is TRBV7-9 and J usage is TRBJ1-3, with D maybe TRBD1 (6 bases). CDR1 and CDR2 (germline): SEHNR, FQNEAQ (reference sequence). The length of the CDR3 is 13 residues. Deletions cut 3 bases from V and 5 bases from J, with 8 bases between. The CDR3 DNA is TGTGCCAGCAGCTTGGACAGCAGAAACACCATATATTTT. Its protein product is CASSLDSRNTIYF.

The V and J genes are TRBV5-6 and TRBJ1-1; TRBD1 might be the D (5 bases). The CDR3 sequence is 13 residues long. V lost 4 bases and J lost 1, with 8 bases in between. Germline CDR1 and CDR2: SGHDT and YYEEEE. The DNA of the CDR3 is TGTGCCAGCAGCGTGGACAAGAACACTGAAGCTTTCTTT. Encoded protein: CASSVDKNTEAFF.

The J gene is TRBJ2-1, the V gene TRBV5-1; 8 positions agree with TRBD1. Germline CDR1 is SGHRS and CDR2 is YFSETQ. The V segment lost 0 bases and the J segment 3 bases; nucleotides outside the gene matches: 2. CDR3 length: 15 amino acids. The CDR3 bases are TGCGCCAGCAGCTTGGCAGGGGGCGACTACAATGAGCAGTTCTTC. Its translation: CASSLAGGDYNEQFF.

This rearrangement joins TRBV5-1 to TRBJ2-1; 12 bases are shared with TRBD2. Looked up from germline, CDR1 is SGHRS and CDR2 is YFSETQ. The V gene end was trimmed by 4 bases and the J gene end by 6 bases; junction bases not matched to a gene: 11. The CDR3 consists of 17 residues. The CDR3: CASSRRLAGEGGNEQFF. The DNA for the CDR3 is TGCGCCAGCAGCAGGAGACTAGCGGGAGAAGGGGGCAATGAGCAGTTCTTC.

Remarks on this clone: One junction end disagrees with the germline gene, perhaps due to a read error. The J gene is TRBJ2-7, the V gene TRBV4-3, with D perhaps matching TRBD2 (5 bases). This CDR3 has 16 amino acids. CDR1 LGHNA and CDR2 YSLEER come from the germline V gene. CDR3 DNA: TGCGCCAGCAGCCAAGAGACTAACGCCCTCTCCTACGCGCAGTACTTC. This codes for CASSQETNALSYAQYF.

V and J are TRBV19 and TRBJ1-4; weak D call: TRBD1 (5 bases). CDR3 size: 18 residues. From germline, CDR1 is LNHDA and CDR2 SQIVND (reference sequence). Trimming left V 6 bases short and J 3 bases short, with 23 bases between. The CDR3 spells CASRPLLQVSTANEKLFF. CDR3 DNA sequence: TGTGCCAGTAGGCCCCTTTTACAGGTTTCCACGGCTAATGAAAAACTGTTTTTT.

The rearrangement uses TRBV25-1 and TRBJ2-2; 11 bases map to TRBD1. CDR3 length: 15 amino acids. Germline lookup yields CDR1 MGHDK and CDR2 SYGVNS. V lost 7 bases to trimming and J lost 8 bases; unmatched junction nucleotides: 9. CDR3 sequence: CASTPEGQGVGELFF. In DNA form, the CDR3 reads TGTGCCAGCACCCCGGAGGGACAGGGGGTTGGGGAGCTGTTTTTT.

The J gene is TRBJ2-3, the V gene TRBV5-6, with a weak D call TRBD2 (6 bases). Germline CDR1 and CDR2: SGHDT and YYEEEE. The CDR3 sequence is 14 residues long. The ends were cut back, 1 base at V and 3 bases at J, with 9 bases in the middle. The CDR3 coding sequence is TGTGCCAGCAGCTTGTTTAGCGGAACAGATACGCAGTATTTT. It encodes CASSLFSGTDTQYF.

This chain joins TRBV7-9 and TRBJ1-3, with D hard to call. V was cut by 5 bases and J by 8 bases, with 10 bases left in between. This CDR3 comprises 12 residues. Germline V gene sequence: CDR1 SEHNR, CDR2 FQNEAQ (reference sequence). The CDR3 here is CASSPITDTIYF. Here the CDR3 DNA reads TGTGCCAGCAGCCCCATAACGGACACCATATATTTT.

CDR3 in amino acids: CASSLGISSGANVLTF. The CDR3 region has the DNA TGCGCCAGCAGCTTGGGGATTAGCTCTGGGGCCAACGTCCTGACTTTC. The rearrangement joins TRBV5-1 to TRBJ2-6; no definite D call. This CDR3 region has 16 residues. Germline V gene data show CDR1 as SGHRS and CDR2 as YFSETQ. The V gene lost 0 bases and the J gene lost 0 bases, with 7 bases spanning the gap.

V gene TRBV6-2 or TRBV6-3 combines with J gene TRBJ1-5, with TRBD1 as a possible D gene (6 bases). Germline V lookup: CDR1 MNHEY, CDR2 SVGEGT. V was trimmed by 2 bases and J by 5 bases, leaving 7 bases between them. This CDR3 comprises 13 residues. In DNA, the CDR3 is TGTGCCAGCAGTTACCAGGGGCATCAGCCCCAGCATTTT. Translation gives CASSYQGHQPQHF.

The chain couples TRBV18 to TRBJ1-4; D gene uncertain. CDR3 length: 14 residues. The V and J ends lost 2 bases and 7 bases respectively, with 11 bases between them. Looked up from germline, CDR1 is KGHSH and CDR2 is LQKENI. CDR3 amino acids: CASSPDSPVEKLFF. The CDR3, as DNA: TGTGCCAGCTCACCAGACTCCCCGGTTGAAAAACTGTTTTTT.